This T cell receptor beta chain appears in the sequencing data of a study of T-cell memory formation after mild COVID-19. MiXCR, applied by TCRdb to the 5' RACE reads, yields one record per CDR3 protein. The table lists about 430,000 distinct CDR3 sequences, roughly 17% of them singletons. The trim removed 2 bases at V and 4 bases at J, leaving 4 bases unmatched. CDR3 length: 15 amino acids. CDR1 is DFQATT, CDR2 SNEGSKA, per germline (reference sequence). Sequenced sample: PBMCs or a T cell subset sorted from them (not recorded which). This receptor was obtained from a young man who had mild COVID-19 (a few samples of this study predate the infection). Cell type and time point are not known. The chain uses TRBV20-1 and TRBJ2-3; 12 nucleotides line up with TRBD2. The CDR3 DNA reads TGCAGTGCTAGACTAGCGGGGGGGCGATCAGATACGCAGTATTTT. Translation gives CSARLAGGRSDTQYF.